A single sample is the source of the 21 T cell receptor beta chains below, sequenced in a study of molecular identifiers for immune sequencing clone quantification. MiXCR was run by TCRdb on the PCR reads, yielding one entry per CDR3 protein. The table has under 800,000 distinct CDR3 sequences, 25% seen once. Sequenced sample: naive CD8+ T cells from blood, with Jurkat cell RNA spiked in. Sample subset: FACS-sorted CD8+CD4-CCR7+CD45RA+ naive T cells. These receptors originate from a human donor in good health. Some libraries in this study had Jurkat cell RNA spiked in.

A note on this clonotype: A much larger clone differs by one base, so this may be a read error. This CDR3 reads CAGSTQGANEQYF. The DNA for the CDR3 is TGTGCCGGCAGTACCCAGGGGGCCAACGAGCAGTACTTC. V and J are TRBV6-5 and TRBJ2-7; the match to TRBD1 covers 8 bases. This CDR3 is 13 amino acids long. Germline CDR1 MNHEY, CDR2 SVGAGI.

Comment on this clonotype: A read error may explain this, as a much larger clone is one base away. The chain combines TRBV18 with TRBJ2-5; no clear D. The CDR3 sequence is 15 residues long. Germline V gene data show CDR1 as KGHSH and CDR2 as LQKENI. In DNA, the CDR3 is TGTGCCAGCTCCGCCAGTCCGAATGACCAAGAGACCCAGAACTTC. Encoded protein: CASSASPNDQETQNF.

Points on this clonotype: Here the CDR3 omits its conserved ending phenylalanine or tryptophan, so a read error is the likely source. The J gene is TRBJ1-5, the V gene TRBV27; a possible D gene is TRBD1 (6 bases). With 3 bases removed from V and 3 bases from J, the gap between germline ends came to 12 bases. This CDR3 has 15 residues. CDR1 is MNHEY, CDR2 SMNVEV, per germline (reference sequence). The CDR3 coding sequence is TGTGCCAGCAGTTTCCAGGGGTTAAACAATCAGCCCCAGCATCTT. This sequence encodes CASSFQGLNNQPQHL.

The genes are TRBV7-9 and TRBJ1-4, with D unclear. V dropped 5 bases and J dropped 0 bases, with 10 bases sitting between them. Germline values: CDR1 SEHNR, CDR2 FQNEAQ (reference sequence). This CDR3 is 15 amino acids long. The CDR3 DNA reads TGTGCCAGCAGCCCGTCCCTTGCAACTAATGAAAAACTGTTTTTT. As protein: CASSPSLATNEKLFF. Full variable domain (remainder filled in from reference TRBV7-9 and TRBJ1-4): DTGVSQNPRHKITKRGQNVTFRCDPISEHNRLYWYRQTLGQGPEFLTYFQNEAQLEKSRLLSDRFSAERPKGSFSTLEIQRTEQGDSAMYLCASSPSLATNEKLFFGSGTQLSVL.

The chain links TRBV9 to TRBJ2-5, with 13 positions matching TRBD2. The CDR3 has 16 residues. CDR1 is SGDLS and CDR2 is YYNGEE in the germline V gene. V lost 3 bases to trimming and J lost 1 base; unmatched junction nucleotides: 3. The CDR3 loop is CASSGRTSGGQETQYF. As DNA, the CDR3 is TGTGCCAGCAGCGGCAGGACTAGCGGGGGCCAAGAGACCCAGTACTTC.

Only a few counts were recorded for this clonotype. The chain couples TRBV18 to TRBJ2-7; possible D gene TRBD1, 6 bases. The V gene lost 5 bases and the J gene lost 3 bases, with 26 bases spanning the gap. Germline loops: CDR1 KGHSH, CDR2 LQKENI. CDR3 length equals 18 residues. This CDR3 is CASSYEPGTSYWGYEQYF. The DNA of the CDR3 is TGTGCCAGCTCATACGAACCCGGGACATCGTACTGGGGCTACGAGCAGTACTTC.

This clonotype was observed at least ten times. The genes are TRBV6-1 and TRBJ2-6; TRBD1 matches at 7 bases. The CDR3 consists of 15 residues. Germline V gives CDR1 MNHNS, CDR2 SASEGT. The J segment lost 4 bases and the V segment lost 6 bases, leaving 6 bases of the junction unmatched. The DNA for the CDR3 is TGTGCCAGCAGGGCACAGGGGTTCGGGGCCAACGTCCTGACTTTC. Its translation: CASRAQGFGANVLTF.

Comments on this clonotype: This may arise from a read error, as a much more abundant clone is one base away. The chain joins TRBV7-9 to TRBJ2-7; unclear D gene. Trimming cost V 5 bases and J 6 bases, with 14 bases left between them. CDR1 SEHNR and CDR2 FQNEAQ come from the germline V gene (reference sequence). This CDR3 is 13 amino acids long. CDR3 coding DNA: TGTGCCAGCAGCCCGAGCGCGAGGTCCGAGCAGTACTTC. Translation: CASSPSARSEQYF.

The sample holds a few counts of this clonotype. The chain combines TRBV2 with TRBJ1-2; maybe TRBD1 (6 bases). Deletions cut 3 bases from V and 2 bases from J, with 16 bases between. Germline CDR1 is SNHLY and CDR2 is FYNNEI. CDR3 length: 16 residues. The CDR3 loop reads CASSEWGGGENYGYTF. The CDR3 bases are TGTGCCAGCAGTGAGTGGGGAGGGGGAGAAAACTATGGCTACACCTTC.

This clonotype was seen repeatedly, ten times or more. V usage is TRBV25-1 and J usage is TRBJ2-7; 8 bases align to TRBD2. There are 12 residues in the CDR3. V was clipped by 8 bases and J by 6 bases; unmatched bases: 6. Germline V gives CDR1 MGHDK, CDR2 SYGVNS. The chain's CDR3 is CASSGLAGEQYF. In nucleotides, the CDR3 is TGTGCCAGCTCCGGACTAGCCGGCGAGCAGTACTTC.

This chain links TRBV21-1 with TRBJ2-7; the table's D call, TRBD1, was not checked against the DNA. TRBV21-1 is given as a pseudogene. The CDR3 is made up of 14 amino acids. CDR3 sequence (DNA): TGTGCCAGCAGCAAAAGGGGGCGGGTCTACGAGCAGTACTTC. Amino acids: CASSKRGRVYEQYF.

The rearrangement links TRBV7-9 to TRBJ1-2; D uncertain. The CDR3 sequence is 13 residues long. Germline CDR1 reads SEHNR; CDR2 reads FQNEAQ (reference sequence). Trimming left V 3 bases short and J 4 bases short, with 9 bases between. CDR3 residues: CASSFLGPYGYTF. CDR3 bases: TGTGCCAGCAGCTTTCTGGGTCCCTATGGCTACACCTTC.

This clonotype was seen many times. The rearrangement joins TRBV20-1 to TRBJ1-1; no firm D call. CDR3 size: 15 residues. Trimming shortened V by 5 bases and J by 0 bases, and 16 bases separated the two germline ends. Germline V gene sequence: CDR1 DFQATT, CDR2 SNEGSKA (reference sequence). The DNA of the CDR3 is TGCAGTGCTGCCGAATCCGGAGCCATGAACACTGAAGCTTTCTTT. This gives the protein CSAAESGAMNTEAFF.

In its sample, this clonotype was seen a few times. The chain uses TRBV7-6 and TRBJ2-5; D is unresolved. The germline CDR1 and CDR2 sequences are SGHVS and FNYEAQ. The CDR3 covers 15 residues. Trimming removed 5 bases from V and 1 base from J, with 14 bases in between. In DNA form, the CDR3 reads TGTGCCAGCAGCCCCACCCCCACCCCCCAAGAGACCCAGTACTTC. Protein: CASSPTPTPQETQYF.

This clonotype showed up many times. The V call is TRBV27, the J call TRBJ1-1, with D possibly matching TRBD1 (5 bases). CDR1 MNHEY and CDR2 SMNVEV come from the germline V gene (reference sequence). V lost 4 bases, J lost 4 bases, and 10 bases lay in between. CDR3 length: 13 residues. The CDR3 DNA is TGTGCCAGCAGTTGGGGGATGGGCACTGAAGCTTTCTTT. Its protein product is CASSWGMGTEAFF.

This chain uses TRBV11-3 with TRBJ2-6; unclear D gene. The germline V and J ends were trimmed by 1 base and 4 bases, with 8 bases remaining between them. The CDR3 loop spans 15 amino acids. Per the germline V gene, CDR1 is SGHNT and CDR2 is YENEEA. The CDR3 here is CASSLGRIGANVLTF. CDR3 coding DNA: TGTGCCAGCAGCTTAGGGCGGATCGGGGCCAACGTCCTGACTTTC.

The sample holds many counts of this clonotype. CDR3 in DNA: TGTGCCAGTACTCCGGCCTTTCTCCAGCCCCAGCATTTT. This translates into CASTPAFLQPQHF. This sequence joins TRBV6-2 or TRBV6-3 and TRBJ1-5; D is ambiguous. The germline V gene encodes CDR1 MNHEY and CDR2 SVGEGT. V shed 9 bases and J shed 7 bases, with 16 bases lying between them. The CDR3 loop spans 13 amino acids.

DNA of the CDR3: TGTGCCAGCAACCGCTTCCCAGGGGTCTCCTACGAGCAGTACTTC. It translates to CASNRFPGVSYEQYF. The rearrangement links TRBV7-9 to TRBJ2-7; possible D gene TRBD1, 6 bases. CDR1 is SEHNR and CDR2 is FQNEAQ in the germline V gene (reference sequence). The CDR3 runs 15 residues. V lost 7 bases and J lost 0, with 16 bases in between.

This clonotype showed up just a few times. This chain links TRBV4-1 with TRBJ2-3; no reliable D call. CDR1 is MGHRA, CDR2 YSYEKL, per germline. V shed 0 bases and J shed 1 base, with 8 bases lying between them. The CDR3 covers 15 residues. In nucleotides, the CDR3 is TGCGCCAGCAGCCAAGAATACCCACGCACAGATACGCAGTATTTT. Translation: CASSQEYPRTDTQYF.

In this sample, this clonotype turned up many times. This CDR3 is CASSDFGPNSPLHF. As DNA, the CDR3 is TGTGCCAGCAGTGATTTTGGTCCTAATTCACCCCTCCACTTT. The gene calls are TRBV2 and TRBJ1-6; D gene uncertain. The V and J ends lost 3 bases and 6 bases respectively, with 9 bases between them. CDR1 and CDR2 (germline): SNHLY, FYNNEI. This CDR3 comprises 14 residues.

This sequence joins TRBV20-1 and TRBJ2-1; 10 bases agree with TRBD2. The length of the CDR3 is 15 residues. Per the germline V gene, CDR1 is DFQATT and CDR2 is SNEGSKA (reference sequence). The V and J ends lost 1 base and 12 bases, in that order; junction bases with no gene match: 12. DNA for the CDR3: TGCAGTGCTAGAGGCCTAGCGGGAGCGGAGCGGGGGCAGTTCTTC. Residues: CSARGLAGAERGQFF.